This entry lists 32 T cell receptor beta chains sequenced from one sample in a study of cytomegalovirus exposure and HLA in healthy donors. Primers: 60 Vbeta forward and 13 Jbeta reverse. Here immunoSEQ multiplex PCR was the method, and the copy in TCRdb shows in-frame clones only, minus some. The sample contains some 130,000 clones, about 76% of which appear only once. The material sequenced was PBMCs. The source of these receptors is a male donor in good health and CMV-seronegative.

The rearrangement links TRBV30 to TRBJ1-5, with TRBD1 matching over 9 bases. Looked up from germline, CDR1 is GTSNPN and CDR2 is SVGIG (reference sequence). This CDR3 is 14 amino acids long. Trimming removed 5 bases from V and 4 bases from J; junction bases left unmatched: 6. The CDR3 is CAWGTGTGNQPQHF. Here the CDR3 DNA reads TGTGCCTGGGGAACCGGGACAGGGAATCAGCCCCAGCATTTT.

This clone was counted only a few times. The rearrangement uses TRBV4-3 and TRBJ1-5; D call uncertain. The CDR3 is 12 residues long. Germline-derived CDR1 and CDR2 are LGHNA and YSLEER. V was pared by 3 bases and J by 7 bases, with 7 bases between. CDR3 loop: CASSHPGQPQHF. The CDR3 coding sequence is TGCGCCAGCAGCCACCCGGGGCAGCCCCAGCATTTT.

This chain connects TRBV7-9 to TRBJ2-7, with a weak D call TRBD2 (5 bases). Germline loops: CDR1 SEHNR, CDR2 FQNEAQ (reference sequence). V gave up 4 bases and J gave up 5 bases, with 12 bases separating them. The CDR3 is made up of 13 amino acids. The CDR3 DNA reads as TGTGCCAGCAGCTCCCCGGAGGAAGACGAGCAGTACTTC. The encoded protein is CASSSPEEDEQYF.

This clone was seen only a few times. The chain employs TRBV2 and TRBJ1-2, with unresolved D. Germline V gene lookup returns CDR1 SNHLY and CDR2 FYNNEI. This CDR3 region has 13 residues. V was pared by 2 bases and J by 2 bases, with 6 bases between. CDR3 protein: CASSEHKNYGYTF. CDR3 nucleotide sequence: TGTGCCAGCAGTGAACACAAAAACTATGGCTACACCTTC.

The chain carries TRBV27 and TRBJ1-2, with TRBD1 matching over 7 bases. This CDR3 region has 16 residues. J was trimmed by 0 bases and V by 4 bases; bases with no gene match: 8. Germline V gene data show CDR1 as MNHEY and CDR2 as SMNVEV (reference sequence). CDR3 residues: CASSYTQGSTNYGYTF. In DNA, the CDR3 is TGTGCCAGCAGTTATACACAGGGGAGCACTAACTATGGCTACACCTTC.

The V call is TRBV7-3, the J call TRBJ2-1, with 10 nucleotides matching TRBD2. Germline-derived CDR1 and CDR2 are SGHTA and FQGTGA. J gave up 1 base and V 5 bases, and 2 bases lay outside the gene matches. This CDR3 spans 15 amino acids. The CDR3, as DNA: TGTGCCAGCAGCCCGACTAGCGGGTCCTACAATGAGCAGTTCTTC. Amino acids: CASSPTSGSYNEQFF. Looking up the rest from reference TRBV7-3 and TRBJ2-1 gives the full variable domain: GAGVSQTPSNKVTEKGKYVELRCDPISGHTALYWYRQSLGQGPEFLIYFQGTGAADDSGLPNDRFFAVRPEGSVSTLKIQRTERGDSAVYLCASSPTSGSYNEQFFGPGTRLTVL.

V gene TRBV9 combines with J gene TRBJ2-1; the match to TRBD2 covers 12 bases. J gave up 0 bases and V 3 bases, and 10 bases lay outside the gene matches. This CDR3 comprises 19 residues. The germline gives CDR1 SGDLS, CDR2 YYNGEE. The CDR3 nucleotides are TGTGCCAGCAGCGCCCAGCGACTAGCGGGGGATAGCTCCTACAATGAGCAGTTCTTC. Its translation is CASSAQRLAGDSSYNEQFF. The full variable domain, in which reference TRBV9 and TRBJ2-1 provide the parts outside the CDR3, is DSGVTQTPKHLITATGQRVTLRCSPRSGDLSVYWYQQSLDQGLQFLIQYYNGEERAKGNILERFSAQQFPDLHSELNLSSLELGDSALYFCASSAQRLAGDSSYNEQFFGPGTRLTVL.

The chain combines TRBV6-5 with TRBJ1-2, with D uncertain. Between the trimmed V and J ends, which lost 0 bases and 5 bases, there was a span of 7 bases. Germline loops: CDR1 MNHEY, CDR2 SVGAGI. This CDR3 has 13 amino acids. The chain's CDR3 is CASSYSFSYGYTF. CDR3 nucleotide sequence: TGTGCCAGCAGTTACTCGTTCAGTTATGGCTACACCTTC.

The chain couples TRBV19 to TRBJ2-2; TRBD2 aligns across 9 bases. Germline CDR1 is LNHDA and CDR2 is SQIVND (reference sequence). The CDR3 length is 15 residues. The V segment lost 7 bases and the J segment 6 bases; nucleotides outside the gene matches: 9. For the CDR3, the DNA is TGTGCCAGTATCAATAGCGGGGGTCCACCCGGGGAGCTGTTTTTT. Translating it yields CASINSGGPPGELFF.

The rearrangement uses TRBV5-4 and TRBJ1-1; possibly TRBD1 for D (6 bases). The V gene lost 3 bases and the J gene lost 1 base, with 13 bases spanning the gap. This CDR3 has 15 amino acids. Germline V gene sequence: CDR1 SGHNT, CDR2 YYREEE (reference sequence). CDR3 bases: TGTGCCAGCAGCTCCCGGGGGGCCTCGAACACTGAAGCTTTCTTT. This encodes CASSSRGASNTEAFF.

The chain links TRBV27 to TRBJ1-2; the match to TRBD1 covers 7 bases. J gave up 3 bases and V 3 bases, and 1 base lay outside the gene matches. Germline CDR1 and CDR2: MNHEY and SMNVEV (reference sequence). The CDR3 runs to 13 residues. This CDR3 is CASSFDRDYGYTF. The CDR3, as DNA: TGTGCCAGCAGTTTCGACAGGGACTATGGCTACACCTTC.

This chain joins TRBV7-9 and TRBJ1-4; D is undetermined. CDR3 length: 14 residues. CDR1 is SEHNR, CDR2 FQNEAQ, per germline (reference sequence). Trimming took off 8 bases at V and 8 bases at J, with 18 bases between the two ends. CDR3 DNA: TGTGCCAGCGGGATAGTGGGAGAAATAGAAAAACTGTTTTTT. Protein product: CASGIVGEIEKLFF.

At least ten counts were recorded for this clone. This chain joins TRBV15 and TRBJ2-2; 7 positions agree with TRBD1. Germline V CDR1 and CDR2: LNHNV, YYDKDF (reference sequence). V lost 5 bases and J lost 1; bases outside the gene matches: 10. The CDR3 covers 17 residues. In DNA, the CDR3 is TGTGCCACCAGCGGGGTGAGACAGGGTGTGAACACCGGGGAGCTGTTTTTT. Its translation: CATSGVRQGVNTGELFF.

The chain links TRBV10-3 to TRBJ1-3; 9 bases match TRBD1. Unmatched junction bases numbered 0, after V lost 5 bases and J lost 4 bases. Germline CDR1 and CDR2: ENHRY and SYGVKD. The CDR3 totals 13 residues. The CDR3, as DNA: TGTGCCATCAGTACAGGGGGCGGAAACACCATATATTTT. It codes for CAISTGGGNTIYF.

The chain carries TRBV5-1 and TRBJ2-5; TRBD1 matches at 8 bases. The CDR3 has 13 residues. The J segment lost 5 bases and the V segment lost 4 bases, leaving 4 bases of the junction unmatched. Germline V CDR1 and CDR2: SGHRS, YFSETQ. CDR3 coding DNA: TGCGCCAGCAGCCAGGACAGGGCGGAGACCCAGTACTTC. Protein sequence: CASSQDRAETQYF. The full variable domain, rest sourced from reference TRBV5-1 and TRBJ2-5, is KAGVTQTPRYLIKTRGQQVTLSCSPISGHRSVSWYQQTPGQGLQFLFEYFSETQRNKGNFPGRFSGRQFSNSRSEMNVSTLELGDSALYLCASSQDRAETQYFGPGTRLLVL.

This clone came up once. The V and J genes are TRBV5-4 and TRBJ2-3, with 9 bases aligning to TRBD1. This CDR3 is built from 15 residues. In germline, CDR1 is SGHNT, CDR2 YYREEE (reference sequence). V dropped 2 bases and J dropped 3; count of bases not matched to a gene: 4. CDR3 bases: TGTGCCAGCAGCTTAGACAGGGGGAGGACAGATACGCAGTATTTT. It encodes CASSLDRGRTDTQYF.

The J gene is TRBJ2-5, the V gene TRBV9; D perhaps matches TRBD1 (5 bases). The germline V and J ends were trimmed by 0 bases and 7 bases, with 10 bases remaining between them. The CDR3 runs to 13 residues. CDR1 SGDLS and CDR2 YYNGEE come from the germline V gene. CDR3 bases: TGTGCCAGCAGCGTAGCACAGGCGACGACCCAGTACTTC. Its translation is CASSVAQATTQYF.

The J gene is TRBJ2-7, the V gene TRBV11-2; 8 nucleotides line up with TRBD2. CDR3 length: 15 amino acids. V trimming: 2 bases; J trimming: 4 bases; junction bases outside the gene matches: 7. The germline CDR1 and CDR2 sequences are SGHAT and FQNNGV. In DNA, the CDR3 is TGTGCCAGCAGCTTACGGCTAGCGGGTGAATACGAGCAGTACTTC. It encodes CASSLRLAGEYEQYF.

This sequence joins TRBV5-1 and TRBJ1-2; D unresolved. The V and J ends lost 5 bases and 4 bases respectively, with 6 bases between them. The CDR3 length is 11 residues. Germline V gene lookup returns CDR1 SGHRS and CDR2 YFSETQ. CDR3 DNA: TGCGCCAGCAGGGTCGGCTATGGCTACACCTTC. Translating it yields CASRVGYGYTF.

A note on this clone: Its ends do not fully match the called genes, so a read error is possible. CDR3 DNA: TGTGCCAGCAGCTTGAGTTACTCTGGGGCCAACGGCCTGACTTTC. It specifies CASSLSYSGANGLTF. J is TRBJ2-6 and V is TRBV5-8; tentatively, D is TRBD1 (5 bases). Germline V CDR1 and CDR2: SGHTS, YDEGEE. The CDR3 sequence is 15 residues long.

In its sample, this clone was seen a few times. The rearrangement links TRBV7-2 to TRBJ2-7; 9 nucleotides align to TRBD1. Germline V gene data show CDR1 as SGHTA and CDR2 as FQGNSA. Trimming took 5 bases from V and 3 from J; bases not matched to a gene: 5. The CDR3 extends over 14 amino acids. CDR3 DNA sequence: TGTGCCAGCAGCCCCGGGACAGGGAACTACGAGCAGTACTTC. Encoded protein: CASSPGTGNYEQYF.

The chain is built from TRBV5-1 and TRBJ2-7, with 12 bases lining up with TRBD2. The length of the CDR3 is 16 residues. With 2 bases clipped from V and 1 base from J, the junction kept 4 bases outside the gene matches. CDR1 is SGHRS, CDR2 YFSETQ, per germline. CDR3: CASSFLAGGPSYEQYF. As DNA, the CDR3 is TGCGCCAGCAGCTTCCTAGCGGGGGGGCCGTCCTACGAGCAGTACTTC.

V is TRBV19 and J is TRBJ1-5, with TRBD1 identical over 7 bases. J was trimmed by 4 bases and V by 5 bases; bases with no gene match: 5. In germline, CDR1 is LNHDA, CDR2 SQIVND (reference sequence). The CDR3 consists of 14 residues. This chain's CDR3 is CASSRQGGNQPQHF. The CDR3, as DNA: TGTGCCAGTAGTCGACAGGGTGGGAATCAGCCCCAGCATTTT.

V and J are TRBV5-1 and TRBJ2-7; a weak D match, TRBD1 (6 bases). The germline V gene has CDR1 SGHRS and CDR2 YFSETQ. The CDR3 runs 14 residues. The V end was cut by 6 bases, the J end by 3 bases, with 16 bases between. CDR3 sequence reads: CASMQGFFGYEQYF. CDR3 nucleotides: TGCGCCAGCATGCAGGGGTTTTTTGGCTACGAGCAGTACTTC.

The gene calls are TRBV4-3 and TRBJ2-7; a weak D match, TRBD1 (7 bases). Trimming cost V 0 bases and J 11 bases, with 14 bases left between them. The CDR3 totals 13 residues. CDR1 is LGHNA, CDR2 YSLEER, per germline. CDR3 DNA: TGCGCCAGCAGCCAAGACCCCAGGGGGACTGAGTACTTC. Translated: CASSQDPRGTEYF.

The chain combines TRBV7-2 with TRBJ2-7; tentatively, D is TRBD1 (6 bases). Between the trimmed V and J ends, which lost 1 base and 1 base, there was a span of 17 bases. Germline loops: CDR1 SGHTA, CDR2 FQGNSA. The CDR3 covers 17 residues. The CDR3 here is CASSLVSWQGSSYEQYF. CDR3 nucleotide sequence: TGTGCCAGCAGCTTAGTTTCTTGGCAGGGGAGTTCCTACGAGCAGTACTTC.

The chain combines TRBV2 with TRBJ2-3; 8 bases agree with TRBD2. In germline, CDR1 is SNHLY, CDR2 FYNNEI. This CDR3 region has 14 residues. The junction had 7 bases not matched to a gene; V was cut back by 8 bases and J by 3 bases. The DNA for the CDR3 is TGTGCCAGCGTGGACCGGGGGGGGACAGATACGCAGTATTTT. Translation gives CASVDRGGTDTQYF.

The chain has TRBV4-1 and TRBJ2-7, with TRBD2 matching 13 bases. Trimming cost V 1 base and J 4 bases; bases outside gene matches: 7. The CDR3 spans 17 residues. CDR1 MGHRA and CDR2 YSYEKL come from the germline V gene. The CDR3 DNA reads TGCGCCAGCAGCCAAGGCACTAGCGGGAGGGGCGGATACGAGCAGTACTTC. It encodes CASSQGTSGRGGYEQYF.

This clone has just one count. V is TRBV7-3 and J is TRBJ2-7; the D gene is possibly TRBD2 (6 bases). The ends were cut back, 2 bases at V and 5 bases at J, with 10 bases in the middle. Germline V gives CDR1 SGHTA, CDR2 FQGTGA. The CDR3 is made up of 13 amino acids. The CDR3 sequence: CASSLLGGDEQYF. CDR3 DNA sequence: TGTGCCAGCAGCTTATTGGGAGGAGACGAGCAGTACTTC.

This rearrangement joins TRBV7-3 to TRBJ2-5; D might be TRBD1 (5 bases). Germline values: CDR1 SGHTA, CDR2 FQGTGA. CDR3 length: 15 amino acids. Trimming shortened V by 3 bases and J by 1 base, and 12 bases separated the two germline ends. In DNA form, the CDR3 reads TGTGCCAGCAGCTTGTTCGGTACAGGCCAAGAGACCCAGTACTTC. Translation: CASSLFGTGQETQYF.

The gene calls are TRBV16 and TRBJ1-1; possibly TRBD1 for D (6 bases). This CDR3 comprises 16 residues. The ends were cut back, 4 bases at V and 5 bases at J, with 20 bases in the middle. CDR1 and CDR2 from the germline V gene are KGHSY and FQNENV. The CDR3 sequence: CASSPMQGNGWTEAFF. The CDR3 DNA sequence: TGTGCCAGCAGCCCTATGCAGGGGAATGGTTGGACTGAAGCTTTCTTT.

The chain carries TRBV7-2 and TRBJ2-1; 8 bases are shared with TRBD2. With 2 bases clipped from V and 6 bases from J, the junction kept 12 bases outside the gene matches. The germline CDR1 and CDR2 sequences are SGHTA and FQGNSA. CDR3 length: 17 residues. The DNA for the CDR3 is TGTGCCAGCAGCTTATCGCCGGGCGGGGGGTTACCCAATGAGCAGTTCTTC. This translates into CASSLSPGGGLPNEQFF.